A single sample is the source of the 8 T cell receptor beta chains below, sequenced in a study of cytomegalovirus exposure and HLA in healthy donors. The PCR was carried out with 60 Vbeta primers and 13 Jbeta primers. Measured with immunoSEQ multiplex PCR; TCRdb has only the in-frame clones, and not every one. The table shows roughly 190,000 clones, with over 75% occurring only once. Sequenced: PBMCs. These receptors came from a young man in good health and CMV-seronegative.

This chain connects TRBV7-2 to TRBJ2-7; 7 bases agree with TRBD1. The CDR3 has 15 amino acids. V shed 1 base, J shed 1 base, and the junction held 4 bases outside the gene matches. CDR1 and CDR2 from the germline V gene are SGHTA and FQGNSA. The CDR3 bases are TGTGCCAGCAGCTTAGGGGGACAGCCATCCTACGAGCAGTACTTC. Its translation is CASSLGGQPSYEQYF.

The chain recombines TRBV7-6 with TRBJ1-6; D gene ambiguous. This CDR3 region has 14 residues. V was pared by 8 bases and J by 4 bases, with 12 bases between. The germline V gene has CDR1 SGHVS and CDR2 FNYEAQ. The CDR3 region has the DNA TGTGCCAGCGCAAGTGCGGTATATAATTCACCCCTCCACTTT. Its translation: CASASAVYNSPLHF.

This clone showed up just once. This chain links TRBV2 with TRBJ1-5, with TRBD1 matching over 10 bases. Germline values: CDR1 SNHLY, CDR2 FYNNEI. J gave up 4 bases and V 4 bases, and 1 base lay outside the gene matches. The CDR3 is 14 residues long. The CDR3 loop reads CASSGTGGNQPQHF. The CDR3 nucleotides read TGTGCCAGCAGTGGGACAGGGGGAAATCAGCCCCAGCATTTT.

The chain recombines TRBV5-1 with TRBJ2-3; 14 nucleotides align to TRBD2. Germline V gene lookup returns CDR1 SGHRS and CDR2 YFSETQ. After removal of 1 base from V and 2 bases from J, the junction contained 6 bases not matched to a gene. CDR3 length: 18 residues. In nucleotides, the CDR3 is TGCGCCAGCAGCTTGTTTCCGACTAGCGGGAGGGCCACAGATACGCAGTATTTT. Translated: CASSLFPTSGRATDTQYF.

This rearrangement joins TRBV27 to TRBJ2-7, with 12 positions matching TRBD2. This CDR3 has 15 amino acids. Germline V gene sequence: CDR1 MNHEY, CDR2 SMNVEV (reference sequence). V dropped 4 bases and J dropped 1; count of bases not matched to a gene: 2. CDR3 region: CASSSSGRGSYEQYF. The CDR3 bases are TGTGCCAGCAGTTCTAGCGGGAGGGGGTCCTACGAGCAGTACTTC.

Only one count was recorded for this clone. The V call is TRBV9, the J call TRBJ2-7; D not resolved. The CDR3 sequence is 13 residues long. CDR1 and CDR2 from the germline V gene are SGDLS and YYNGEE. V lost 0 bases to trimming and J lost 4 bases, with 8 bases between them. This CDR3 reads CASSVGAAYEQYF. The DNA of the CDR3 is TGTGCCAGCAGCGTAGGGGCCGCATACGAGCAGTACTTC.

The gene calls are TRBV7-9 and TRBJ1-1; 10 nucleotides align to TRBD1. Germline loops: CDR1 SEHNR, CDR2 FQNEAQ (reference sequence). V lost 5 bases to trimming and J lost 5 bases; unmatched junction nucleotides: 8. The CDR3 is 15 amino acids. CDR3 sequence reads: CASSPRDRGWTEAFF. CDR3 sequence (DNA): TGTGCCAGCAGCCCACGGGACAGGGGATGGACTGAAGCTTTCTTT.

J is TRBJ2-7 and V is TRBV4-1; D might be TRBD2 (5 bases). From germline, CDR1 is MGHRA and CDR2 YSYEKL. This CDR3 comprises 14 residues. Trimming stripped 3 bases from V and 0 bases from J, with 9 bases between. In DNA form, the CDR3 reads TGCGCCAGCAGCCACCTCGGGGACTCCTACGAGCAGTACTTC. This codes for CASSHLGDSYEQYF.